This T cell receptor (beta chain) was documented in a study of spatial heterogeneity in lung cancer. Findings and limits, study-wide: The number of expanded tumor alpha and beta chains correlated with mutation number.

CDR3 length: 12 residues. Germline loops: CDR1 SGHTA, CDR2 FQGNSA. This clonotype was counted between two and nine times. Its antigen is as yet unknown. A read error may account for a junction end that differs from germline. Time point specified: sample taken at primary tumor resection. TCRdb independently ran MiXCR on the 5' RACE reads; one entry per CDR3 protein. This repertoire shows tens of thousands of distinct CDR3 sequences, nearly 6.5% found once; its top ten account for 10%. This TCR came from a male donor with early-stage non-small cell lung cancer. The sequenced sample was lung tumor tissue, obtained at surgery. The rearrangement uses TRBV7-2 and TRBJ2-5; maybe TRBD2 (6 bases). The CDR3: CASSDPGQWGDF. Written as DNA, the CDR3 is TGTGCCAGCAGCGACCCAGGCCAGTGGGGGGACTTC.